Described below is a single T cell receptor beta chain sequence and its context. Its antigen remains unknown. The data were taken from a study of graft-versus-host responses after intestinal transplantation. Study-wide background: Anti-thymocyte globulin induction, then tacrolimus and steroids for about three years, went to all recipients. Study-wide points: Across patients carrying graft-donor T cell macrochimerism, allografts held high graft-versus-host to host-versus-graft clonal ratios. Early HvG declines after transplant were associated with peak circulating GvH clone levels.

The V end lost 1 base, the J end lost 4 bases, and 17 bases lay between the germline ends. Looked up from germline, CDR1 is LGHNT and CDR2 is FRNRAP. The CDR3 sequence is 16 residues long. Profiling relied on immunoSEQ multiplex PCR, and the TCRdb table lists in-frame clones only, not all of them. Seen here are about 66,000 clones, about nine tenths observed once, and the top ten hold approximately 1.2%. The TCR originated in a human donor who received an intestinal transplant. The sample here was unstimulated CD8+ T cells sorted from spleen or lymph node cells, taken before intestinal transplant. The chain employs TRBV12-5 and TRBJ2-7; D is possibly TRBD1 (6 bases). The CDR3 DNA follows: TGTGCTAGTGGTTTGGCCCCCGGGACATTTATGTACGAGCAGTACTTC. Amino acid sequence: CASGLAPGTFMYEQYF.